The rows below give T cell receptor beta chains drawn from one sample of a study of CD8 T cells in Susac syndrome. TCRdb ran MiXCR on the immunoSEQ multiplex PCR reads and lists one entry per CDR3 protein. The repertoire has approximately 150,000 distinct CDR3 sequences, approximately 93% of them found once; the top ten carry about 0.088%. Sequencing input: CD4+ T cells from PBMCs. The source of these receptors is a human donor with multiple sclerosis. Each CDR3 is given with its conserved first and last residue. The D gene is left open where the match is weak. Expanded clones are given a class, and other clones once, few, many or no size at all.

>.|TRBJ2-7|TRBV18|TRBD2
CASSSTSGGNSYEQYF
TGTGCCAGCTCATCGACTAGCGGGGGGAACTCCTACGAGCAGTACTTC
>.|TRBJ2-5|TRBV2|.
CASSEGSGWETQYF
TGTGCCAGCAGTGAGGGGTCGGGCTGGGAGACCCAGTACTTC
>.|TRBJ1-5|TRBV20-1|.
CSAKGYSNQPQHF
TGCAGTGCTAAGGGTTATAGCAATCAGCCCCAGCATTTT
>.|TRBJ2-7|TRBV5-1|.
CASSPDNSYEQYF
TGCGCCAGCAGCCCCGACAACTCCTACGAGCAGTACTTC
>.|TRBJ1-1|TRBV6-2/TRBV6-3|TRBD1
CASSWDSQIDPNEAFF
TGTGCCAGCAGCTGGGACAGCCAGATAGATCCCAATGAAGCTTTCTTT
>.|TRBJ1-1|TRBV6-1|.
CASSETRGFSEAFF
TGTGCCAGCAGTGAGACGAGGGGGTTCTCTGAAGCTTTCTTT
>.|TRBJ1-5|TRBV3-1|.
CASSYGGQYSNQPQHF
TGTGCCAGCAGCTACGGCGGACAGTATAGCAATCAGCCCCAGCATTTT
>.|TRBJ2-1|TRBV2|.
CASSERGVNEQFF
TGTGCCAGCAGTGAAAGGGGGGTGAATGAGCAGTTCTTC
>.|TRBJ1-6|TRBV27|TRBD1
CASSYGTGATYNSPLHF
TGTGCCAGCAGTTACGGGACAGGGGCTACCTATAATTCACCCCTCCACTTT
>.|TRBJ1-1|TRBV2|.
CASSEQNTEAFF
TGTGCCAGCAGTGAACAGAACACTGAAGCTTTCTTT
>.|TRBJ2-7|TRBV23-1|.
CARRGAAGLTEQYF
TGCGCCAGAAGGGGGGCAGCCGGGCTCACCGAGCAGTACTTC
>.|TRBJ2-7|TRBV23-1|.
CASSHHPHKFCSYEQYF
TGCGCCAGCAGTCATCACCCCCACAAATTTTGCTCCTACGAGCAGTACTTC
>.|TRBJ2-7|TRBV12-3/TRBV12-4|.
CASSYYAFQYF
TGTGCCAGCAGCTACTACGCATTCCAGTACTTC
>.|TRBJ1-2|TRBV20-1|.
CSASWPPGTAGGIYGYTF
TGCAGTGCTAGTTGGCCCCCCGGGACGGCGGGAGGGATCTATGGCTACACCTTC
>.|TRBJ2-5|TRBV5-6|TRBD2
CASSLWRGETQYF
TGTGCCAGCAGCTTGTGGCGGGGGGAGACCCAGTACTTC
>.|TRBJ2-3|TRBV18|TRBD2
CASSPSAGGRPDTQYF
TGTGCCAGCTCACCATCGGCGGGAGGTAGGCCAGATACGCAGTATTTT
>.|TRBJ2-2|TRBV6-6|TRBD2
CASSYKRGTTGELFF
TGTGCCAGCAGTTACAAGCGGGGAACCACCGGGGAGCTGTTTTTT
>.|TRBJ1-1|TRBV5-1|.
CASSWETASNTEAFF
TGCGCCAGCAGCTGGGAGACAGCATCGAACACTGAAGCTTTCTTT
>.|TRBJ2-7|TRBV28|TRBD2
CISGTSYEQYF
TGTATTAGCGGGACATCCTACGAGCAGTACTTC
>.|TRBJ1-5|TRBV20-1|.
CSAKGQPGDQPQHF
TGCAGTGCTAAGGGGCAGCCGGGCGATCAGCCCCAGCATTTT
>.|TRBJ2-5|TRBV18|.
CASSPERAQYF
TGTGCCAGCTCCCCCGAGAGGGCCCAGTACTTC
>.|TRBJ1-5|TRBV6-2/TRBV6-3|.
CATCPFGEQPQHF
TGTGCCACCTGCCCCTTCGGGGAACAGCCCCAGCATTTT
>.|TRBJ2-1|TRBV6-6|.
CASSVRGASYNEQFF
TGTGCCAGCAGTGTCCGGGGGGCCTCCTACAATGAGCAGTTCTTC
>.|TRBJ1-1|TRBV29-1|.
CSVCWRGTEAFF
TGCAGCGTATGCTGGAGGGGGACTGAAGCTTTCTTT
>.|TRBJ1-3|TRBV28|.
CASSVGSNTIYF
TGTGCCAGCAGTGTCGGTTCAAACACCATATATTTT
>.|TRBJ1-5|TRBV3-1|.
CASSIGKQPQHF
TGTGCCAGCAGCATTGGGAAGCAGCCCCAGCATTTT
>once|TRBJ1-2|TRBV5-1|TRBD1
CASRLGQRGYTF
TGCGCCAGCAGGTTGGGACAGAGAGGCTACACCTTC
>.|TRBJ1-4|TRBV28|.
CASSLGGPREKLFF
TGTGCCAGCTCGCTCGGGGGTCCTCGGGAAAAACTGTTTTTT
>.|TRBJ1-6|TRBV4-2|.
CASSQDQQRINSPLHF
TGTGCCAGCAGCCAAGATCAACAGAGAATTAATTCACCCCTCCACTTT
>.|TRBJ1-1|TRBV19|.
CASSITAAGLNTEAFF
TGTGCCAGTAGTATAACCGCAGCAGGGCTGAACACTGAAGCTTTCTTT
>.|TRBJ1-5|TRBV7-9|.
CASSLGAGRGPQHF
TGTGCCAGCAGCTTAGGGGCCGGGCGGGGGCCCCAGCATTTT
>once|TRBJ2-1|TRBV27|TRBD1
CASSSPGTGNSRKFF
TGTGCCAGCAGCAGCCCCGGGACAGGTAACTCCAGGAAGTTCTTC
>.|TRBJ2-7|TRBV5-1|TRBD1
CASSFSGDRVSTYEQYF
TGCGCCAGCAGCTTCTCTGGGGACAGGGTGAGCACCTACGAGCAGTACTTC
>.|TRBJ2-7|TRBV5-1|.
CASSFTKDVLNVEQYF
TGCGCCAGCAGCTTCACCAAGGATGTACTAAATGTCGAGCAGTACTTC
>.|TRBJ1-2|TRBV12-3/TRBV12-4|.
CASSRTDNYGYTF
TGTGCCAGCAGTCGGACCGATAACTATGGCTACACCTTC
>once|TRBJ1-2|TRBV6-5|.
CASSYSLGGGYTF
TGTGCCAGCAGTTACTCCTTAGGAGGAGGCTACACCTTC
>.|TRBJ2-1|TRBV12-3/TRBV12-4|.
CASSFRGVTREQFF
TGTGCCAGCAGTTTTAGGGGGGTAACTAGGGAGCAGTTCTTC
>.|TRBJ1-1|TRBV18|.
CASSPPSTPPNTEAFF
TGTGCCAGCTCACCACCGAGCACACCTCCGAACACTGAAGCTTTTTTT
>.|TRBJ2-1|TRBV27|.
CASSLGPTSVSSYNEQFF
TGTGCCAGCAGTTTGGGCCCTACTTCGGTAAGCTCCTACAATGAGCAGTTCTTC
>.|TRBJ1-2|TRBV7-6|.
CASSHKVRSGYTF
TGTGCCAGCAGCCATAAGGTCAGGAGTGGCTACACCTTC
>.|TRBJ2-4|TRBV19|.
CASSMRPSANIQYF
TGTGCCAGTAGTATGAGGCCCTCGGCCAACATTCAGTACTTC
>.|TRBJ2-4|TRBV28|.
CASSLIDRPQNIQYF
TGTGCCAGCAGTTTAATCGACAGGCCCCAAAACATTCAGTACTTC
>.|TRBJ2-3|TRBV20-1|TRBD2
CSANPLAGGFTDTQYF
TGCAGTGCTAACCCTCTAGCGGGGGGGTTCACAGATACGCAGTATTTT
>.|TRBJ1-2|TRBV28|.
CASSLSDTNYGYTF
TGTGCCAGCAGCCTCAGTGATACTAACTATGGCTACACCTTC
>.|TRBJ1-2|TRBV7-2|.
CASSHRDYGYTF
TGTGCCAGCAGCCACCGGGACTATGGCTACACCTTC
>.|TRBJ2-7|TRBV3-1|TRBD2
CASSRNFPGLNSYEQYF
TGTGCCAGCAGCCGAAACTTTCCGGGACTAAATTCCTACGAGCAGTACTTC
>few|TRBJ2-1|TRBV6-1|.
CASMRPGPLAEQFF
TGTGCCAGCATGCGACCGGGCCCCCTGGCTGAGCAGTTCTTC
>.|TRBJ2-1|TRBV6-2/TRBV6-3|TRBD2
CASQSGGAYNEQFF
TGTGCCAGCCAGAGCGGGGGAGCCTACAATGAGCAGTTCTTC
>.|TRBJ2-3|TRBV24-1|.
CATSSSDSNTDTQYF
TGTGCCACCAGTAGTAGCGACTCCAACACAGATACGCAGTATTTT
>.|TRBJ1-1|TRBV5-4|.
CASSFGSAEAFF
TGTGCCAGCAGCTTTGGGAGCGCTGAAGCTTTCTTT
>.|TRBJ2-7|TRBV2|.
CASSERPYEQYF
TGTGCCAGCAGTGAAAGGCCATACGAGCAGTACTTC
>.|TRBJ2-3|TRBV2|.
CASSEGYRSTDTQYF
TGTGCCAGCTCGGAAGGGTACAGAAGTACAGATACGCAGTATTTT
>.|TRBJ1-2|TRBV7-2|TRBD1
CASSQSMRQGFNGYTF
TGTGCCAGCAGCCAAAGCATGAGACAGGGGTTCAATGGCTACACCTTC
>few|TRBJ1-6|TRBV5-4|.
CASSLGPSSYNSPLHF
TGTGCCAGCAGCTTGGGGCCTAGCTCCTATAATTCACCCCTCCACTTT